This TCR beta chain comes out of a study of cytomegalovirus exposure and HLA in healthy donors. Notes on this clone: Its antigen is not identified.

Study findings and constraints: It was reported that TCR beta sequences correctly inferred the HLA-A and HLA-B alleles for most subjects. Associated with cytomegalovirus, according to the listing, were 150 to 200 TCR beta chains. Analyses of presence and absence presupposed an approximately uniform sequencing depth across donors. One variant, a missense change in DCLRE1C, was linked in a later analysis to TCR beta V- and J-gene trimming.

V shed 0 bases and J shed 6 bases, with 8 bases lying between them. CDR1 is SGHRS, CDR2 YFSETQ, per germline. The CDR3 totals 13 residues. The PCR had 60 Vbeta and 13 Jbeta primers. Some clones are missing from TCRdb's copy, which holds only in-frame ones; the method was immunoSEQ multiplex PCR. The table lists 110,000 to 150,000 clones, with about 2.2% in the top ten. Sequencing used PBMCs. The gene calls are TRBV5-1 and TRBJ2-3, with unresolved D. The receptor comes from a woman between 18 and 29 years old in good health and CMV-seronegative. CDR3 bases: TGCGCCAGCAGCTTGGGCAGCGCGGATACGCAGTATTTT. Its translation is CASSLGSADTQYF.